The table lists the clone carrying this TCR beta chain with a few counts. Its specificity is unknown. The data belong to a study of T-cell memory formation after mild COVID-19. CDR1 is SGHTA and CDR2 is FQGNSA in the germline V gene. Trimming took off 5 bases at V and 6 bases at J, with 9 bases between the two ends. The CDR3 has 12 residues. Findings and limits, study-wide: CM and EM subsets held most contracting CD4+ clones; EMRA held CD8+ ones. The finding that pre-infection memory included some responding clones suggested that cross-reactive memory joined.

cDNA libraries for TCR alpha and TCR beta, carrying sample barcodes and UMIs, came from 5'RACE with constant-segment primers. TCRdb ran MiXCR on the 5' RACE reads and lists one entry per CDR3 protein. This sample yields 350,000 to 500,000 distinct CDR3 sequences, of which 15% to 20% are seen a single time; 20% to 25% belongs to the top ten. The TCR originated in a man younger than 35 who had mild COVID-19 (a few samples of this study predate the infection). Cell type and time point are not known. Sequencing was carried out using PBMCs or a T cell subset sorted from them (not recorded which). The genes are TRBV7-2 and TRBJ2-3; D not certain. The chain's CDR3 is CASSPLVDTQYF. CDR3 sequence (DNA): TGTGCCAGCAGCCCGCTAGTGGATACGCAGTATTTT. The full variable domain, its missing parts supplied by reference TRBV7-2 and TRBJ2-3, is GAGVSQSPSNKVTEKGKDVELRCDPISGHTALYWYRQSLGQGLEFLIYFQGNSAPDKSGLPSDRFSAERTGGSVSTLTIQRTQQEDSAVYLCASSPLVDTQYFGPGTRLTVL.